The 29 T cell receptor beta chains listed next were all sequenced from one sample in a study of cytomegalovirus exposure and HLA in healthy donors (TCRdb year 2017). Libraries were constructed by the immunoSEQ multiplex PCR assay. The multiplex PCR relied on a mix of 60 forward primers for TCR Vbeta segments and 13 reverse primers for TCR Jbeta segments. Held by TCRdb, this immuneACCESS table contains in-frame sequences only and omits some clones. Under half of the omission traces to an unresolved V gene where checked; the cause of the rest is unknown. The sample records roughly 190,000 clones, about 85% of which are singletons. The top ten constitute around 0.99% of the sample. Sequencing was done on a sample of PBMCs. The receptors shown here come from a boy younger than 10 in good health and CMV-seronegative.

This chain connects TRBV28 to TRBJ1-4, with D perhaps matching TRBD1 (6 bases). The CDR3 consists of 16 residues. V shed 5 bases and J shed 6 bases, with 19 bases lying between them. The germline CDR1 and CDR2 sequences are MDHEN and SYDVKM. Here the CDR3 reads CASSPDRYTVHEKLFF. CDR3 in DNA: TGTGCCAGCAGTCCCGACAGGTATACAGTCCATGAAAAACTGTTTTTT.

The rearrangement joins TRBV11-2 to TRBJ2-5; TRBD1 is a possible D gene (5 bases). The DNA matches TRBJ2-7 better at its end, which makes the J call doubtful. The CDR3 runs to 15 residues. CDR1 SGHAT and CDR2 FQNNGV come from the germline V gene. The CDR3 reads CASSLVRASVYEQYF. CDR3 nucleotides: TGTGCCAGCAGCTTAGTCAGGGCCTCGGTCTACGAGCAGTACTTC.

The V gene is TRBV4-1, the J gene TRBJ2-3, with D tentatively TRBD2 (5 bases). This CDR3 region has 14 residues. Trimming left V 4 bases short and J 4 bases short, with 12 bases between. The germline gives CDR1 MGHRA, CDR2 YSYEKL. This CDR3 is CASSPDLPSDTQYF. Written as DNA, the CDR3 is TGCGCCAGCAGCCCGGACTTGCCTTCAGATACGCAGTATTTT.

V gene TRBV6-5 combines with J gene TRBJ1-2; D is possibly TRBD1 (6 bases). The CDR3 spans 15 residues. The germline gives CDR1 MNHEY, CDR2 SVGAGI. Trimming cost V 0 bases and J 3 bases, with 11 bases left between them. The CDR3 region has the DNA TGTGCCAGCAGTTACTCGAGACAGGTGGACTATGGCTACACCTTC. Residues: CASSYSRQVDYGYTF.

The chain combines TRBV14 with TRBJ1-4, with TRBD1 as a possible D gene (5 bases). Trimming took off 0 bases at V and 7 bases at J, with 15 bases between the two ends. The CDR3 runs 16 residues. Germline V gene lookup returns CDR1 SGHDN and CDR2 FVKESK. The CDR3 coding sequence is TGTGCCAGCAGCCAAGACCTCGGGGGAATTGGTGAAAAACTGTTTTTT. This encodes CASSQDLGGIGEKLFF.

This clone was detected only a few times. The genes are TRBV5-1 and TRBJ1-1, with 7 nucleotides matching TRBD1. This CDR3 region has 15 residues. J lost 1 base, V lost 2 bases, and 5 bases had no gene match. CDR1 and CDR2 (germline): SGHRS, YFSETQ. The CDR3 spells CASSLNRGQNTEAFF. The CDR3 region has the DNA TGCGCCAGCAGCTTAAACAGGGGCCAGAACACTGAAGCTTTCTTT.

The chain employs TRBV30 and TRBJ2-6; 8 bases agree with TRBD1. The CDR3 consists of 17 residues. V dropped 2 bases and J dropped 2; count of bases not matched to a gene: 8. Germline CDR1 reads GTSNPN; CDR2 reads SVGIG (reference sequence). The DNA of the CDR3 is TGTGCCTGGAGTTCGGACAGGGTAACCACTGGGGCCAACGTCCTGACTTTC. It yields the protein CAWSSDRVTTGANVLTF. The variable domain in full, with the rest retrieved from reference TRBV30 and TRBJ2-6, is SQTIHQWPATLVQPVGSPLSLECTVEGTSNPNLYWYRQAAGRGLQLLFYSVGIGQISSEVPQNLSASRPQDRQFILSSKKLLLSDSGFYLCAWSSDRVTTGANVLTFGAGSRLTVL.

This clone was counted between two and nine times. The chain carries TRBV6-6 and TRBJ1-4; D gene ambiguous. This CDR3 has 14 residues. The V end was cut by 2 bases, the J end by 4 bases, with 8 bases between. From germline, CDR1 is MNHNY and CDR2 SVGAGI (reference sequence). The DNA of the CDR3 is TGTGCCAGCAGTTACGACACCTATAATGAAAAACTGTTTTTT. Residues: CASSYDTYNEKLFF.

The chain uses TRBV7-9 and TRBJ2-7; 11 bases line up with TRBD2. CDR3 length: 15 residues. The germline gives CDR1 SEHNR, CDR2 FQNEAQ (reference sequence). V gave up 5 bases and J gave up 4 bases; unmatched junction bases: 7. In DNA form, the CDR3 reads TGTGCCAGCAGCACCACTAGCGGGAGTTTATACGAGCAGTACTTC. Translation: CASSTTSGSLYEQYF.

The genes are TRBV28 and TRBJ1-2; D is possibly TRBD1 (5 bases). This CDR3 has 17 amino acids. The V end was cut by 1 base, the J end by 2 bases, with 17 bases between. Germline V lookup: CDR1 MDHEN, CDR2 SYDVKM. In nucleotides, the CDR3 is TGTGCCAGCAGTTTATATACCGGGGGGGACCTCAACTATGGCTACACCTTC. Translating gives CASSLYTGGDLNYGYTF.

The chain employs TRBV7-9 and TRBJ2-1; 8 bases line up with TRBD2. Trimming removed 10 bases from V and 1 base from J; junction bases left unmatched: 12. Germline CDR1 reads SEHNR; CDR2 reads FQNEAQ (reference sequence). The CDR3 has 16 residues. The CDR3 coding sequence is TGTGCCACAGGAGTAAGCGGGAGTAGTTCCTACAATGAGCAGTTCTTC. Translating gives CATGVSGSSSYNEQFF.

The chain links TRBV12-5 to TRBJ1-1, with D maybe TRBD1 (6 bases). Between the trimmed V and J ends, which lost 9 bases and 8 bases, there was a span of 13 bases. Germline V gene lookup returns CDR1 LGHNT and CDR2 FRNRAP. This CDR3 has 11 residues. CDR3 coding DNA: TGTGCTAGGTATGGACAGCTGGAAGCTTTCTTT. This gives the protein CARYGQLEAFF.

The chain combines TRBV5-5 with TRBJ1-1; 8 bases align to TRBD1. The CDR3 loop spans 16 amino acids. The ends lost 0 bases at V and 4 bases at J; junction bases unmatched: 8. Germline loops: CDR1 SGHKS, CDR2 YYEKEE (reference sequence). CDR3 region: CASSLELVQGVTEAFF. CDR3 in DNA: TGTGCCAGCAGCTTGGAGTTGGTACAGGGGGTCACTGAAGCTTTCTTT. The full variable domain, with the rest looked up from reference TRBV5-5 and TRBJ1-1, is DAGVTQSPTHLIKTRGQQVTLRCSPISGHKSVSWYQQVLGQGPQFIFQYYEKEERGRGNFPDRFSARQFPNYSSELNVNALLLGDSALYLCASSLELVQGVTEAFFGQGTRLTVV.

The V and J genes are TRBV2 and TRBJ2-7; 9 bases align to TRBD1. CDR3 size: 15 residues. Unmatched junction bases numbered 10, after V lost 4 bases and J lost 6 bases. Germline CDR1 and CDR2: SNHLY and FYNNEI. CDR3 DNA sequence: TGTGCCAGCAGTGCACAGGGGGCGCAAAGCATCGAGCAGTACTTC. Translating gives CASSAQGAQSIEQYF.

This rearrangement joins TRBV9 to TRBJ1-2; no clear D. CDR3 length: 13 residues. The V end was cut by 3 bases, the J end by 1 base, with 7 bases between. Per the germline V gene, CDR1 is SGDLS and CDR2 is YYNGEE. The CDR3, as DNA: TGTGCCAGCAGCGCCACAGTTAACTATGGCTACACCTTC. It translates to CASSATVNYGYTF.

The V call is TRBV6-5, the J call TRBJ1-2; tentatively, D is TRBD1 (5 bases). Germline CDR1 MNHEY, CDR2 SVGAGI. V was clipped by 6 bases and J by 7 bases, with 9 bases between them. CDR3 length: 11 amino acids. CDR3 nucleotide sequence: TGTGCCAGCAGACAAAGGGGTGGCTACACCTTC. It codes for CASRQRGGYTF.

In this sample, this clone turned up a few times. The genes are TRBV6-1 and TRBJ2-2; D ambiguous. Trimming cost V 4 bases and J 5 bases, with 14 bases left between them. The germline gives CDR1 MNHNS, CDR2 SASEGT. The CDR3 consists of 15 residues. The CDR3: CASSAQSRPTGELFF. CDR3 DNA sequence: TGTGCCAGCAGTGCTCAATCCAGGCCTACCGGGGAGCTGTTTTTT.

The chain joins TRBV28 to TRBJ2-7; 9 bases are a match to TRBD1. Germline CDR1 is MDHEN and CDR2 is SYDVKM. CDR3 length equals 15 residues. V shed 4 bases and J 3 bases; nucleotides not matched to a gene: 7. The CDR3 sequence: CASSSAGTGRYEQYF. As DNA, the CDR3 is TGTGCCAGCAGTTCCGCCGGGACAGGGCGCTACGAGCAGTACTTC.

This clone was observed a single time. Here the CDR3 reads CASMIRGAHNEQFF. DNA of the CDR3: TGTGCCAGTATGATCCGGGGGGCCCACAATGAGCAGTTCTTC. The rearrangement uses TRBV19 and TRBJ2-1; possibly TRBD2 for D (7 bases). Germline values: CDR1 LNHDA, CDR2 SQIVND (reference sequence). The CDR3 contains 14 residues. V dropped 7 bases and J dropped 5 bases, with 15 bases sitting between them.

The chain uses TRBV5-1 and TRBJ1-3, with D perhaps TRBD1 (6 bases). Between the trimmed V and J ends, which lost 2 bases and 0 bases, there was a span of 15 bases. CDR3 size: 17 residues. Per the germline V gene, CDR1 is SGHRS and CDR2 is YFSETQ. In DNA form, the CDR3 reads TGCGCCAGCAGCTTCCACTTGTTGGGGGCCTCTGGAAACACCATATATTTT. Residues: CASSFHLLGASGNTIYF. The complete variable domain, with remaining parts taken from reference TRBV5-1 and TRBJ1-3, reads KAGVTQTPRYLIKTRGQQVTLSCSPISGHRSVSWYQQTPGQGLQFLFEYFSETQRNKGNFPGRFSGRQFSNSRSEMNVSTLELGDSALYLCASSFHLLGASGNTIYFGEGSWLTVV.

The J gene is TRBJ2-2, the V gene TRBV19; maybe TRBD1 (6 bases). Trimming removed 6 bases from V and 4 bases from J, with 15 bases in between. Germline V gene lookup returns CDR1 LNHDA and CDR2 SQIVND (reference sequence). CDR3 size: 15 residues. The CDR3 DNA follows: TGTGCCAGTAGCGACAGGTCCTTAATCACCGGGGAGCTGTTTTTT. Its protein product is CASSDRSLITGELFF.

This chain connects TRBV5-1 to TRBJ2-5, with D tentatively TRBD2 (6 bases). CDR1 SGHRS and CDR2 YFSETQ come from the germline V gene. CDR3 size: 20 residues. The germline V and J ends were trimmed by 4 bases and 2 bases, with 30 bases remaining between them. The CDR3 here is CASSLPGTQSETQVQETQYF. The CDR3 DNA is TGCGCCAGCAGCCTACCGGGGACTCAAAGCGAAACTCAGGTGCAAGAGACCCAGTACTTC. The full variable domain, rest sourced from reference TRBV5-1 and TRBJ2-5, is KAGVTQTPRYLIKTRGQQVTLSCSPISGHRSVSWYQQTPGQGLQFLFEYFSETQRNKGNFPGRFSGRQFSNSRSEMNVSTLELGDSALYLCASSLPGTQSETQVQETQYFGPGTRLLVL.

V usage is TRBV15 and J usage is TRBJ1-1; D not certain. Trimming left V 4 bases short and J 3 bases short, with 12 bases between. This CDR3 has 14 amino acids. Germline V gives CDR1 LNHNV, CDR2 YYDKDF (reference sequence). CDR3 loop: CATSNGPVDTEAFF. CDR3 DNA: TGTGCCACCAGCAATGGTCCGGTGGACACTGAAGCTTTCTTT.

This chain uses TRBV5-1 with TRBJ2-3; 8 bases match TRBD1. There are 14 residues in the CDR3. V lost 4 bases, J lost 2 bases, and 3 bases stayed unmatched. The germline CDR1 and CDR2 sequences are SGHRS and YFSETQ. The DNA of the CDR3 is TGCGCCAGCAGCGCGACAGGGGTCACAGATACGCAGTATTTT. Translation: CASSATGVTDTQYF. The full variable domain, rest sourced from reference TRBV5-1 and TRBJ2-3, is KAGVTQTPRYLIKTRGQQVTLSCSPISGHRSVSWYQQTPGQGLQFLFEYFSETQRNKGNFPGRFSGRQFSNSRSEMNVSTLELGDSALYLCASSATGVTDTQYFGPGTRLTVL.

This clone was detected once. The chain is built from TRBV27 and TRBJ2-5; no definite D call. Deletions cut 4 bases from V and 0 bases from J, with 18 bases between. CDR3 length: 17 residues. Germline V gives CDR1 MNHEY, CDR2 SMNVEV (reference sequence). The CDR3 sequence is CASSSKPQPRYQETQYF. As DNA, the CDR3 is TGTGCCAGCAGTTCCAAACCACAACCTAGGTACCAAGAGACCCAGTACTTC.

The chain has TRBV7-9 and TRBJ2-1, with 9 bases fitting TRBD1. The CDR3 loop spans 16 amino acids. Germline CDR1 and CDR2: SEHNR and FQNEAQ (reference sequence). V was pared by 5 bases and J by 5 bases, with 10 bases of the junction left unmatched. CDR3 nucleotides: TGTGCCAGCAGCCTGACGAGGACAGGGGAGGACAATGAGCAGTTCTTC. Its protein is CASSLTRTGEDNEQFF.

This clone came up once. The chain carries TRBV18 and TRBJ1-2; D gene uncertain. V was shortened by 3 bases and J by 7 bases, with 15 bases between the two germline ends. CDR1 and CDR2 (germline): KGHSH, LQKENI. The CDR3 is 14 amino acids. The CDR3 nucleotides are TGTGCCAGCTCACCCGGAGGAGGCCCGAGTGGCTACACCTTC. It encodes CASSPGGGPSGYTF.

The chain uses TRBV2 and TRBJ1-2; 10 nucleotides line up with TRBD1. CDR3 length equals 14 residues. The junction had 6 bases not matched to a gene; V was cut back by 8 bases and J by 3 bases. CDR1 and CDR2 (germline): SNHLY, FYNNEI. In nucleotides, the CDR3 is TGTGCCAGCGGGGGGACAGGGGAGGACTATGGCTACACCTTC. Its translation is CASGGTGEDYGYTF.

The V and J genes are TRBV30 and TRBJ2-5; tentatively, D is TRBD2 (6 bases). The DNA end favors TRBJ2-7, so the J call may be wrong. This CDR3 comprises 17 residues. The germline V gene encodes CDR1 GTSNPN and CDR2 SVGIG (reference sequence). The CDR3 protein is CAWSLRIGGDWSPEQYF. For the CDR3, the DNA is TGTGCCTGGAGTCTTAGAATTGGCGGGGACTGGAGTCCCGAGCAGTACTTC.